These 9 T cell receptor beta chains originate from one sample sequenced in a study of blood T cells in healthy people across ages. With a J-beta primer mix and a sample-barcoded 5' primer, a second PCR ran roughly 7 to 11 cycles. TCRdb re-derived calls from the 5' RACE reads in MiXCR, one entry per CDR3 protein. The data hold hundreds of thousands of distinct CDR3 sequences, with approximately 21% observed a single time. The sequencing sample was made of blood. These receptors all stem from a man between 65 and 80 years old in good health.

The sample holds a few counts of this clonotype. V gene TRBV21-1 combines with J gene TRBJ1-4. TRBV21-1 is described as a pseudogene. CDR3 length: 14 residues. This chain's CDR3 is CASSLTDGDEKLFF. Written as DNA, the CDR3 is TGTGCCAGCAGTCTTACAGACGGGGATGAAAAACTGTTTTTT.

The CDR3, as DNA: TGTGCCAGCAGCTTAGGTAGCGCGGTTCACAATGAGCAGTTCTTC. Translation: CASSLGSAVHNEQFF. The chain employs TRBV7-2 and TRBJ2-5; TRBD2 is a possible D gene (5 bases). The end of the DNA is better explained by TRBJ2-1, so the J call may be wrong. From germline, CDR1 is SGHTA and CDR2 FQGNSA. The CDR3 covers 15 residues.

The V gene is TRBV2, the J gene TRBJ2-7; 11 bases are shared with TRBD2. The germline V gene has CDR1 SNHLY and CDR2 FYNNEI. Trimming took 3 bases from V and 6 from J; bases not matched to a gene: 4. The CDR3 is 14 residues long. The CDR3 loop reads CASSETLAGGEQYF. The CDR3 DNA reads TGTGCCAGCAGTGAGACCCTAGCGGGAGGCGAGCAGTACTTC.

This clonotype appeared a few times. Sequence at one end of the junction differs from germline and may be a read error. This chain joins TRBV6-5 and TRBJ2-5, with D perhaps assigned TRBD1 or TRBD2 (5 bases each). The CDR3 is made up of 15 amino acids. Germline V gives CDR1 MNHEY, CDR2 SVGAGI. The CDR3 DNA follows: TGTGCCAGCAGTTACACCGGGACCAGCCAAGCGACCCAGTACTTC. Amino acids: CASSYTGTSQATQYF.

This clonotype was seen many times. The chain links TRBV5-6 to TRBJ2-2, with D tentatively TRBD2 (5 bases). Germline-derived CDR1 and CDR2 are SGHDT and YYEEEE. V shed 0 bases and J shed 6 bases, with 9 bases lying between them. This CDR3 spans 14 amino acids. CDR3 in amino acids: CASSLGENPGELFF. In DNA form, the CDR3 reads TGTGCCAGCAGCTTGGGGGAGAATCCCGGGGAGCTGTTTTTT.

This clonotype came up a few times. This chain uses TRBV10-3 with TRBJ1-5, with a weak D call TRBD1 (6 bases). Germline V gives CDR1 ENHRY, CDR2 SYGVKD. Trimming cost V 6 bases and J 3 bases, with 9 bases left between them. This CDR3 region has 13 residues. The CDR3 DNA is TGTGCCATCAGAAACAGGGACAATCAGCCCCAGCATTTT. It yields the protein CAIRNRDNQPQHF.

The chain combines TRBV10-1 with TRBJ1-5; the D gene is possibly TRBD1 (5 bases). Trimming cost V 4 bases and J 5 bases, with 12 bases left between them. Germline V CDR1 and CDR2: WNHNN, SYGVQD (reference sequence). The CDR3 is made up of 14 amino acids. CDR3 region: CASSAGRIDQPQHF. The CDR3 nucleotides are TGCGCCAGCAGTGCAGGGAGGATCGATCAGCCCCAGCATTTT.

This clonotype was counted between two and nine times. The chain employs TRBV18 and TRBJ2-7; TRBD1 agrees at 7 bases. Losses at the gene ends were 3 bases for V and 1 base for J; bases not matched to a gene: 6. This CDR3 spans 15 amino acids. The germline CDR1 and CDR2 sequences are KGHSH and LQKENI. CDR3 DNA: TGTGCCAGCTCACCGGGGACAGTAGTATCCTACGAGCAGTACTTC. It encodes CASSPGTVVSYEQYF.

V usage is TRBV29-1 and J usage is TRBJ1-4, with a tentative D call TRBD1 (5 bases). CDR1 SQVTM and CDR2 ANQGSEA come from the germline V gene. V was shortened by 7 bases and J by 2 bases, with 11 bases between the two germline ends. There are 13 residues in the CDR3. The CDR3 DNA reads TGCAGCGCTCTCGAGGGGACTAATGAAAAACTGTTTTTT. As protein: CSALEGTNEKLFF.